The rows below give T cell receptor beta chains drawn from one sample of a study of T cell responses to AZD1222 COVID-19 vaccine. The repertoire was sequenced with immunoSEQ multiplex PCR; TCRdb's copy has only in-frame clones and lacks some. Counted here are around 140,000 clones, roughly 90% occurring once; the ten biggest clones make up over 2.5%. The source was peripheral blood, collected on day 0 of AZD1222 vaccination. These receptors all stem from an adult in good health. The CDR3 runs from the conserved cysteine through the conserved F or W. The D gene is left open where the match is weak. Not all rows give a size; the values are once, few, many and, for expanded clones, a class.

V gene	J gene	clone size	CDR3 length	D gene	CDR3 DNA	CDR3 protein
TRBV28	TRBJ2-7	.	12	.	TGTGCCAGCAGTTTATTGGGCTACGAGCAGTACTTC	CASSLLGYEQYF
TRBV4-1	TRBJ2-1	.	14	TRBD2	TGCGCCAGCAGCCACCTGCCGGGACTAGCTGAACAGTTCTTC	CASSHLPGLAEQFF
TRBV20-1	TRBJ2-1	.	15	TRBD2	TGCAGTGTTAGTACTAGCGGAAGGAGTAACAATGAGCAGTTCTTC	CSVSTSGRSNNEQFF
TRBV4-1	TRBJ2-7	.	16	TRBD2	TGCGCCAGCAGTCGGGGTATAGCGGGGGGGCAATACGAGCAGTACTTC	CASSRGIAGGQYEQYF
TRBV7-2	TRBJ1-1	.	16	.	TGTGCCAGCAGCTCTATAATGCAGGGGTCGAGGACTGAAGCTTTCTTT	CASSSIMQGSRTEAFF
TRBV6-1	TRBJ1-4	.	15	TRBD1	TGTGCCAGCAGTGAAGCTGGGACAGGGGTTGAAAAACTGTTTTTT	CASSEAGTGVEKLFF
TRBV5-1	TRBJ1-4	once	13	.	TGCGCCAGCAGCTTGGCGGGGGATGAAAAACTGTTTTTT	CASSLAGDEKLFF
TRBV5-4	TRBJ1-1	.	15	TRBD1	TGTGCCAGCAGCTTGGGGGACAGGGTAAACACTGAAGCTTTCTTT	CASSLGDRVNTEAFF
TRBV6-5	TRBJ1-2	once	15	.	TGTGCCAGCACCTACGATGGGGGCGCTTCCTATGGCTACACCTTC	CASTYDGGASYGYTF
TRBV5-4	TRBJ1-1	.	16	TRBD1	TGTGCCAGCAGACGACAGGGCGGAGGGCTGCTTCGGAATGCTTTCTTT	CASRRQGGGLLRNAFF
TRBV9	TRBJ1-1	.	18	TRBD1	TGTGCCAGCAGCGTAGCTACATCGGGACAGGAGTCTAACACTGAAGCTTTCTTT	CASSVATSGQESNTEAFF
TRBV6-5	TRBJ2-3	.	15	.	TGTGCCAGCAGGGGACTGGAGACTAGCACAGATACGCAGTATTTT	CASRGLETSTDTQYF
TRBV2	TRBJ2-7	.	12	TRBD1	TGTGCCAGCAGGCAGGGGGCTTACGAGCAGTACTTC	CASRQGAYEQYF
TRBV30	TRBJ1-2	.	17	.	TGTGCCTGGGAGGGGTTCGACAGAGCCTCAGCTAACTATGGCTACACCTTC	CAWEGFDRASANYGYTF
TRBV4-3	TRBJ2-2	once	18	.	TGCGCCAGCAGCCAAGTCAGGGCGGGATTAACGAACACCGGGGAGCTGTTTTTT	CASSQVRAGLTNTGELFF
TRBV9	TRBJ1-2	once	14	.	TGTGCCAGCAGCGTAGGTCCGACAGCCTATGGCTACACCTTC	CASSVGPTAYGYTF
TRBV2	TRBJ1-3	.	15	.	TGTGCCAGCAGTGATTTACAGAGCTCTGGAAACACCATATATTTT	CASSDLQSSGNTIYF
TRBV27	TRBJ1-5	.	15	.	TGTGCCAGCAGTTTTCTGGCAGGGGGCAATCAGCCCCAGCATTTT	CASSFLAGGNQPQHF
TRBV9	TRBJ1-3	.	13	.	TGTGCCAGCAGCCGGGGCTCTGGAAACACCATATATTTT	CASSRGSGNTIYF
TRBV3-1/TRBV3-2	TRBJ1-3	.	18	.	TGTGCCAGCAGCCAAGGGTCGGCAGACACCGTAATGGCAAACACCATATATTTT	CASSQGSADTVMANTIYF
TRBV4-1	TRBJ2-5	once	17	TRBD2	TGCGCCAGCAGCCAAGGGGCTCTAGCGGGCGTCCAAGAGACCCAGTACTTC	CASSQGALAGVQETQYF
TRBV4-3	TRBJ1-2	.	12	.	TGCGCCAGCAGCCAGGAGCCCTATGGCTACACCTTC	CASSQEPYGYTF
TRBV4-2	TRBJ2-3	.	15	TRBD1	TGTGCCAGCAGCCCTAGGACAGGGTGGACGGATACGCAGTATTTT	CASSPRTGWTDTQYF
TRBV5-4	TRBJ2-7	.	16	TRBD2	TGTGCCAGCAGCTTGGGCCTAGCGGGGGGGCCCTACGAGCAGTACTTC	CASSLGLAGGPYEQYF
TRBV3-1/TRBV3-2	TRBJ1-2	.	15	TRBD1	TGTGCCAGCAGCCAAATGGGGGGACAGCGCTATGGCTACACCTTC	CASSQMGGQRYGYTF
TRBV29-1	TRBJ2-3	.	13	.	TGCAGCGTACGCGGGCAGAGCACAGATACGCAGTATTTT	CSVRGQSTDTQYF
TRBV27	TRBJ1-6	.	15	TRBD1	TGTGCCAGCAGTTCGACGGACAGGGGTCCTTCACCCCTCCACTTT	CASSSTDRGPSPLHF
TRBV4-3	TRBJ2-7	.	16	TRBD1	TGCGCCAGCAGCCAAGCCCCCGGGACAGGGGGTTCCGAGCAGTACTTC	CASSQAPGTGGSEQYF
TRBV4-3	TRBJ2-3	.	17	TRBD2	TGCGCCAGCAGCCAGGCTAGCGGTAGGAGAGATGCAGATACGCAGTATTTT	CASSQASGRRDADTQYF
TRBV4-1	TRBJ2-1	.	14	.	TGCGCCAGCAGGAACCGGGCCCTATCGAATGAGCAGTTCTTC	CASRNRALSNEQFF
TRBV4-1	TRBJ1-3	.	15	.	TGCGCCAGCAGCCAAGAACAGAGATCTGGAAACACCATATATTTT	CASSQEQRSGNTIYF
TRBV4-1	TRBJ2-7	.	15	TRBD1	TGCGCCAGCAGCCAAGGGACAGGGGGGGGCTACGAGCAGTACTTC	CASSQGTGGGYEQYF
TRBV28	TRBJ1-5	.	14	.	TGTGCCAGCAGCTCGCACTATAGCAATCAGCCCCAGCATTTT	CASSSHYSNQPQHF
TRBV10-3	TRBJ1-2	.	13	.	TGTGCCATCAGCGACACAGGACGTCCGGGCTACACCTTC	CAISDTGRPGYTF
TRBV5-1	TRBJ2-2	.	19	TRBD2	TGCGCCAGCAGCCGCAGACTAGCGGGGGGGCTCGGTGTCGGCGGGGAGCTGTTTTTT	CASSRRLAGGLGVGGELFF
TRBV6-1	TRBJ2-1	.	16	TRBD1	TGTGCCAGCAGTGATCTAACAGGGGCACCTATGAATGAGCAGTTCTTC	CASSDLTGAPMNEQFF
TRBV19	TRBJ1-2	.	15	.	TGTGCCAGTAGTACCCCAGGGAGGGAGGACTATGGCTACACCTTC	CASSTPGREDYGYTF
TRBV18	TRBJ2-7	.	14	TRBD1	TGTGCCAGCTCCTCGGACAGGACGGGCTACGAGCAGTACTTC	CASSSDRTGYEQYF
TRBV28	TRBJ1-5	once	14	.	TGTGCCAGCAGTGCAGACAGGCGGAATCAGCCCCAGCATTTT	CASSADRRNQPQHF
TRBV5-7	TRBJ1-2	once	16	.	TGTGCCAGCAGCCCCTCCACCGGGACACCCATCCAAGGCTACACCTTC	CASSPSTGTPIQGYTF
TRBV4-2	TRBJ1-6	.	16	TRBD1	TGTGCCAGCAGCCAAGGCTGGACAGGGGATAATTCACCCCTCCACTTT	CASSQGWTGDNSPLHF